What follows describes a single T cell receptor (beta chain). The specificity of this receptor is unknown. There are no base qualities to consult, and no much larger clone falls within one base. RNA was extracted using the RNeasy kit, and roughly 0.5 to 1 microgram was reverse transcribed with random hexamers. TCR beta CDR3 regions were amplified with the immunoSEQ multiplex PCR assay covering 54 Vbeta and 13 Jbeta segments. To correct PCR amplification bias, a synthetic template baseline was used for both primer optimization and computational correction. The study's own analysis went as follows. Reads were assigned to V, D and J genes according to IMGT and analyzed in immunoSEQ Analyzer, with only productive sequences retained. Clonality was computed as one minus Shannon entropy normalized by log2 of the number of productive unique sequences. For each patient and control, public and private clones were evaluated within the 100 most prevalent clones. Clones were defined as Susac-specific if absent from the healthy and MS cohorts, from more than 900 published viral clones and from other ImmuneACCESS disease sequences. TCRdb trimmed the raw reads at Q25, called clones with MiXCR and kept productive beta chains. Rows with one shared CDR3 protein collapse into an entry with the most common genes and DNA. TCRdb's processing, not the study's, gives the V and J calls here. The sample table lists roughly 200,000 distinct CDR3 sequences, 85% to 95% of them with a count of one. The ten top clones hold under 0.12% of the sample.

Peripheral blood CD8+ and CD4+ T cells from healthy donors, Susac syndrome patients and multiple sclerosis patients were profiled using high-throughput TCR beta sequencing. The healthy donors served as controls matched for age and sex. Bulk CD8+ and CD4+ T cells were purified by magnetic negative isolation, while CD8+ TEMRA cells were enriched using FACS. Blood was drawn into EDTA tubes, processed within 24 hours, and PBMCs were isolated by density gradient centrifugation. PBMCs intended for TCR sequencing were cryopreserved in liquid nitrogen and thawed later in a water bath at 37 degrees C. The sorted or isolated CD4+, CD8+ and CD8+ TEMRA cells reached a purity of at least 90%. This sample is part of a study of CD8 T cells in Susac syndrome (dated by TCRdb to about 2019). A note on the overall study: Whether CD8+ T cell activation and differentiation in Susac syndrome was antigen driven was tested using repertoire sequencing. Here is what the overall study found, with its caveats: The study acknowledged that relatively few individuals were included in the TCR sequencing and HLA analysis.

The CDR3 sequence holds 14 residues, the cysteine and phenylalanine included. Only the CDR3 DNA is retained, 42 bases long and in frame from the first base. Between the V and J ends, shortened by 6 bases and 5 bases respectively, the junction contains 17 bases. The germline V gene (reference sequence) supplies CDR1 DFQATT and CDR2 SNEGSKA. The sequencing input was CD4+ T cells from PBMCs. Recombination connected TRBV20-1 to TRBJ2-1; TRBD2 might be the D gene, on 6 matching bases. The TCR sequence derives from a human donor in good health. This receptor has the CDR3 CSAPLGGSNNEQFF. The DNA sequence reads TGCAGTGCCCCCCTTGGGGGGAGCAACAATGAGCAGTTCTTC.